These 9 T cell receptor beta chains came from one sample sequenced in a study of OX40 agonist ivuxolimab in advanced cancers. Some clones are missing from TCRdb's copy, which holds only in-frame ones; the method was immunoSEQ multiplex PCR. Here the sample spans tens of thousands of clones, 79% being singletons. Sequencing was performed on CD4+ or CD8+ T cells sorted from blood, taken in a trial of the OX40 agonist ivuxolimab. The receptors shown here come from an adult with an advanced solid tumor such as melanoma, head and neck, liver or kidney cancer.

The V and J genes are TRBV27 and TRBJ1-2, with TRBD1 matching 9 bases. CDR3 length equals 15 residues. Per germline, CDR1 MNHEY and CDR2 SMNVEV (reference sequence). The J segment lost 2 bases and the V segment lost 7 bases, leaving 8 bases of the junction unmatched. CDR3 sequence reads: CASKRGTGWNYGYTF. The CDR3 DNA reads TGTGCCAGCAAAAGAGGGACAGGGTGGAACTATGGCTACACCTTC.

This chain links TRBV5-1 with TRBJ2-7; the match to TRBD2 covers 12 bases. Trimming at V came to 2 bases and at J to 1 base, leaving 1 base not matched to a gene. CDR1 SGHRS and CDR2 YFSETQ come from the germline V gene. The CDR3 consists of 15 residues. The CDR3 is CASSFTSGGSYEQYF. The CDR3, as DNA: TGCGCCAGCAGCTTTACTAGCGGGGGGTCCTACGAGCAGTACTTC.

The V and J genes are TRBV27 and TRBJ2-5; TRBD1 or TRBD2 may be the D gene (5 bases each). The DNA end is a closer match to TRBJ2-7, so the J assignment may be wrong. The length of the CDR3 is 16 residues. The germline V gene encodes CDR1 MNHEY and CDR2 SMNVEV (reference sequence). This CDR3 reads CASSSRDGRVSYEQYF. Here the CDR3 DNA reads TGTGCCAGCAGTTCCCGGGACGGCCGTGTCTCCTACGAGCAGTACTTC.

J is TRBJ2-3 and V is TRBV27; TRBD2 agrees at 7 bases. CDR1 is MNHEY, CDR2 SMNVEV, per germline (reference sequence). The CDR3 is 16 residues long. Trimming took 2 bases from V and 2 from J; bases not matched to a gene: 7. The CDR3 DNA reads TGTGCCAGCAGTTTAGATGCGGGACTACTCACAGATACGCAGTATTTT. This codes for CASSLDAGLLTDTQYF.

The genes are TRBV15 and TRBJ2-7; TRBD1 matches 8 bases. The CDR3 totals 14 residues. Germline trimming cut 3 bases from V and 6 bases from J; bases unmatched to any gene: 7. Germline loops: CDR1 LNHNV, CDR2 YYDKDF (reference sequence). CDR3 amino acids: CATSRDRVFSEQYF. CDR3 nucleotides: TGTGCCACCAGCAGGGACAGGGTTTTTTCCGAGCAGTACTTC.

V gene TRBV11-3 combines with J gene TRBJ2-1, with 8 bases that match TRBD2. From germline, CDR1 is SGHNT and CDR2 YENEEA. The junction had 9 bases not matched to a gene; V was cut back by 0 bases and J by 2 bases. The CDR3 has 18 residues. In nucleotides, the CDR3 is TGTGCCAGCAGCTTAGAAGCCGGGAGGGCCCAGACCTACAATGAGCAGTTCTTC. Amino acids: CASSLEAGRAQTYNEQFF.

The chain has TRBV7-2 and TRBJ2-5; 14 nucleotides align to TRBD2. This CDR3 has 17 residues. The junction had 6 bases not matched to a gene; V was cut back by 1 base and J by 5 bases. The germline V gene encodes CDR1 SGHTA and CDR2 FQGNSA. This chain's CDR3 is CASSLVTSGRARETQYF. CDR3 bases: TGTGCCAGCAGCTTAGTGACTAGCGGGAGGGCCCGGGAGACCCAGTACTTC.

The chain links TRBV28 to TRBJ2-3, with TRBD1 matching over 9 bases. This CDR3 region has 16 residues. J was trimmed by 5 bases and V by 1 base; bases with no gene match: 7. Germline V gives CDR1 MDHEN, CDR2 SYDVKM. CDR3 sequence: CASSLSGTGSEDTQYF. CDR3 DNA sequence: TGTGCCAGCAGTTTATCCGGGACAGGGTCGGAAGATACGCAGTATTTT. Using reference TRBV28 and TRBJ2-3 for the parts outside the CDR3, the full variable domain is DVKVTQSSRYLVKRTGEKVFLECVQDMDHENMFWYRQDPGLGLRLIYFSYDVKMKEKGDIPEGYSVSREKKERFSLILESASTNQTSMYLCASSLSGTGSEDTQYFGPGTRLTVL.

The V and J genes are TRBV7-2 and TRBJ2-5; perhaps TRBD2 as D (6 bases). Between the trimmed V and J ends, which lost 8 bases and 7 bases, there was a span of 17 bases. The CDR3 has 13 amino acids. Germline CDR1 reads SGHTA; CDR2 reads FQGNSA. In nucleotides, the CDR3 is TGTGCCAGCCTGGGGGGTCCCAACCCGACCCAGTACTTC. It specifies CASLGGPNPTQYF.